Each of the 14 T cell receptor beta chains below was sequenced from the same sample in a study of PD-L1 blockade in urothelial cancer. Time point indicated: pretreatment peripheral blood. TCRdb's copy holds only in-frame clones and misses some; the assay was immunoSEQ multiplex PCR. The table includes roughly 95,000 clones, around 87% detected once. Sequenced material: PBMCs, taken around atezolizumab (anti-PD-L1) treatment. The receptors come from a man aged 55 to 70 with urothelial cancer.

This rearrangement joins TRBV7-9 to TRBJ2-3, with 9 nucleotides matching TRBD2. Germline CDR1 and CDR2: SEHNR and FQNEAQ (reference sequence). The CDR3 extends over 15 amino acids. Trimming cost V 4 bases and J 1 base; bases outside gene matches: 3. The DNA for the CDR3 is TGTGCCAGCAGCTCATTAGCGGGGGGCACAGATACGCAGTATTTT. Translated: CASSSLAGGTDTQYF.

This chain joins TRBV5-1 and TRBJ1-2, with TRBD1 matching over 8 bases. This CDR3 has 14 amino acids. CDR1 is SGHRS and CDR2 is YFSETQ in the germline V gene. Germline trimming cut 4 bases from V and 8 bases from J; bases unmatched to any gene: 10. The DNA for the CDR3 is TGCGCCAGCAGCCTGCCAGGACAGGGTTACGGCTACACCTTC. This translates into CASSLPGQGYGYTF.

The chain couples TRBV10-2 to TRBJ2-1; weak D call: TRBD1 (7 bases). The length of the CDR3 is 13 residues. Deletions cut 6 bases from V and 10 bases from J, with 16 bases between. CDR1 and CDR2 (germline): WSHSY, SAAADI. CDR3 DNA: TGCGCCAGCAGCGAATTGACAGGGAGGGAGCAGTTCTTC. It translates to CASSELTGREQFF.

The chain recombines TRBV11-2 with TRBJ2-1, with D perhaps TRBD2 (6 bases). Germline-derived CDR1 and CDR2 are SGHAT and FQNNGV. V shed 6 bases and J shed 8 bases, with 23 bases lying between them. CDR3 length equals 16 residues. CDR3 nucleotide sequence: TGTGCCAGCAGTCCTTCCCCGGGGGTCCTCGGGGATGAGCAGTTCTTC. Translating it yields CASSPSPGVLGDEQFF.

The genes are TRBV6-1 and TRBJ2-7; D is uncertain. V was pared by 1 base and J by 5 bases, with 12 bases between. There are 14 residues in the CDR3. The germline gives CDR1 MNHNS, CDR2 SASEGT. The CDR3 is CASSEGLGMDEQYF. The CDR3 bases are TGTGCCAGCAGTGAAGGTCTAGGCATGGACGAGCAGTACTTC.

This chain connects TRBV6-5 to TRBJ2-7; no definite D call. V gave up 7 bases and J gave up 6 bases, with 16 bases separating them. The V gene's germline CDR1 is MNHEY and CDR2 SVGAGI. This CDR3 is 13 amino acids long. The CDR3 spells CASTTLSGAEQYF. The CDR3 coding sequence is TGTGCCAGCACTACCTTATCGGGTGCCGAGCAGTACTTC.

V usage is TRBV10-3 and J usage is TRBJ2-1; TRBD2 is a possible D gene (5 bases). CDR1 and CDR2 (germline): ENHRY, SYGVKD. The ends were cut back, 3 bases at V and 10 bases at J, with 16 bases in the middle. CDR3 length equals 14 residues. CDR3 in amino acids: CAISDHSGPLEQFF. In DNA, the CDR3 is TGTGCCATCAGTGATCACAGCGGTCCCCTAGAGCAGTTCTTC.

The chain links TRBV19 to TRBJ2-5; TRBD2 agrees at 8 bases. There are 16 residues in the CDR3. CDR1 and CDR2 from the germline V gene are LNHDA and SQIVND (reference sequence). V gave up 6 bases and J gave up 5 bases; unmatched junction bases: 14. CDR3: CASRRLTGGPLETQYF. The CDR3 nucleotides are TGTGCCAGTAGGAGATTGACGGGAGGGCCTTTGGAGACCCAGTACTTC.

This clone has only a few counts. The V gene is TRBV7-2, the J gene TRBJ1-5; tentatively, D is TRBD1 (6 bases). The germline V and J ends were trimmed by 3 bases and 5 bases, with 11 bases remaining between them. Germline CDR1 reads SGHTA; CDR2 reads FQGNSA. The CDR3 is 14 residues long. CDR3 protein: CASSFGQYDQPQHF. CDR3 in DNA: TGTGCCAGCAGCTTCGGACAGTACGATCAGCCCCAGCATTTT.

The J gene is TRBJ2-2, the V gene TRBV10-3, with TRBD1 as a possible D gene (7 bases). V shed 11 bases and J shed 1 base, with 17 bases lying between them. This CDR3 has 15 amino acids. From germline, CDR1 is ENHRY and CDR2 SYGVKD. The chain's CDR3 is CASAGGGVNTGELFF. In nucleotides, the CDR3 is TGTGCCTCAGCCGGAGGGGGCGTGAACACCGGGGAGCTGTTTTTT.

V gene TRBV5-6 combines with J gene TRBJ2-1, with TRBD2 matching over 9 bases. The junction had 8 bases not matched to a gene; V was cut back by 4 bases and J by 6 bases. Germline loops: CDR1 SGHDT, CDR2 YYEEEE. CDR3 size: 15 residues. The CDR3 loop reads CASSHRPSGANEQFF. DNA for the CDR3: TGTGCCAGCAGCCATCGGCCTAGCGGGGCCAATGAGCAGTTCTTC.

J is TRBJ2-1 and V is TRBV7-6, with TRBD2 as a possible D gene (6 bases). The germline V gene has CDR1 SGHVS and CDR2 FNYEAQ. V was cut by 1 base and J by 8 bases, with 9 bases left in between. CDR3 length: 13 residues. The CDR3 here is CASSLGWDYEQFF. As DNA, the CDR3 is TGTGCCAGCAGCTTAGGGTGGGACTATGAGCAGTTCTTC.

The CDR3, as DNA: TGTGCCAGCAGCCCGACGGTACAGGGAGAGACCCAGTACTTC. Its translation: CASSPTVQGETQYF. This chain links TRBV11-2 with TRBJ2-5; D possibly corresponds to TRBD1 (6 bases). The CDR3 is 14 amino acids. Germline V CDR1 and CDR2: SGHAT, FQNNGV. Between the trimmed V and J ends, which lost 5 bases and 4 bases, there was a span of 14 bases.

The chain links TRBV2 to TRBJ1-1; no clear D. Germline lookup yields CDR1 SNHLY and CDR2 FYNNEI. Trimming stripped 4 bases from V and 0 bases from J, with 12 bases between. The CDR3 extends over 15 amino acids. The CDR3 sequence: CASSATGTMNTEAFF. The CDR3 nucleotides are TGTGCCAGCAGTGCGACGGGAACCATGAACACTGAAGCTTTCTTT. Supplemented by reference TRBV2 and TRBJ1-1, the full variable domain reads EPEVTQTPSHQVTQMGQEVILRCVPISNHLYFYWYRQILGQKVEFLVSFYNNEISEKSEIFDDQFSVERPDGSNFTLKIRSTKLEDSAMYFCASSATGTMNTEAFFGQGTRLTVV.